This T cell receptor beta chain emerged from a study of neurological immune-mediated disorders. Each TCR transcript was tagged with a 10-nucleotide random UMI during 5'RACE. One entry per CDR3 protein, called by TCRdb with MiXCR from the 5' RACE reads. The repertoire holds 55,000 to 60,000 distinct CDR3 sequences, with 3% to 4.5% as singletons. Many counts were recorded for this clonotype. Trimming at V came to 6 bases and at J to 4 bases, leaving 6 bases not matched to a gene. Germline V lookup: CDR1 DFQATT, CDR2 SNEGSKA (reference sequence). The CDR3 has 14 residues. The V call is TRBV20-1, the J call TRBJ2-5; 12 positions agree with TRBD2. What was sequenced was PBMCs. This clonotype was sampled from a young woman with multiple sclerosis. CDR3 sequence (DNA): TGCAGTGCCAGACTAGCGGGGGAGCGAGAGACCCAGTACTTC. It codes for CSARLAGERETQYF.